This T cell receptor beta chain was documented in a study of CDR3 diversity in severe acne (dated by TCRdb to between 2018 and 2021). As regards this clonotype: No cognate antigen has been identified for it. No base quality values were provided; no much bigger clone lies one nucleotide off.

The CDR3 runs 14 residues from the cysteine to the phenylalanine. CDR3 DNA only is kept here, 42 bases in frame from base 1. Unmatched junction bases come to 5, with V trimmed by 6 bases and J by 0 bases. The germline V gene (reference sequence) gives CDR1 as LNHDA and CDR2 as SQIVND. Library creation used PCR. TCRdb lists the instrument as Illumina HiSeq 2000. TCRdb cleaned the public reads at Q25 with fastp, built clones with MiXCR and kept in-frame beta chains. Every CDR3 protein is listed once, alongside the most common genes and DNA of its rows. The sample yields more than 70,000 distinct CDR3 sequences; over 45% were counted once. The top ten clones comprise around 10% of the sample.

The sample comprised blood. This clonotype was obtained from a male donor in good health, serving as a control. The chain was built from TRBV19 and TRBJ2-7; TRBD1 agrees with 7 junctional bases. The DNA sequence follows: TGTGCCAGTAGCACCGGGACAGTCTCCTACGAGCAGTACTTC. The resulting protein is CASSTGTVSYEQYF.